Sequencing of this TCR beta chain was carried out in a study of T cell changes during pregnancy in multiple sclerosis. The table came from immunoSEQ multiplex PCR; TCRdb's copy has only in-frame clones and leaves some out. The sample comprises about 52,000 clones, around 92% of which are singletons, and approximately 0.15% rests with the top ten. The germline CDR1 and CDR2 sequences are SGHTA and FQGNSA. This CDR3 has 15 amino acids. The ends lost 7 bases at V and 0 bases at J; junction bases unmatched: 8. The sample was CD4+ T cells from peripheral blood mononuclear cells, taken after pregnancy. The TCR sequence derives from a female donor in good health, enrolled as a control in a pregnancy study. J is TRBJ1-1 and V is TRBV7-2, with 7 bases matching TRBD1. CDR3 region: CASTRAGGMNTEAFF. CDR3 in DNA: TGTGCCAGCACCAGGGCAGGGGGAATGAACACTGAAGCTTTCTTT.